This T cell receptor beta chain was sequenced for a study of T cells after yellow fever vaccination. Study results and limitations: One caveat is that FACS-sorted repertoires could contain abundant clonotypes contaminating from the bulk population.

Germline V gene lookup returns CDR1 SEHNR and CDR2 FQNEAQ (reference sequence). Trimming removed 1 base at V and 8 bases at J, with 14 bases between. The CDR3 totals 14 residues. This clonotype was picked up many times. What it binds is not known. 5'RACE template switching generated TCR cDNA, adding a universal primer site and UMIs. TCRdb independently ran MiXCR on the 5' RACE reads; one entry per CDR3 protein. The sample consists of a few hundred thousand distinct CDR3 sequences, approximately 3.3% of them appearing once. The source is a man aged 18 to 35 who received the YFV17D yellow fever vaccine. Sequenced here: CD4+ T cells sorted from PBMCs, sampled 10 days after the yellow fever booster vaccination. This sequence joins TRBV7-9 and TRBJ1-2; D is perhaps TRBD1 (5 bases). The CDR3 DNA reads TGTGCCAGCAGCTTAGTGACCAGGGAGGGAGGCTACACCTTC. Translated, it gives CASSLVTREGGYTF.